This entry lists 3 T cell receptor beta chains sequenced from one sample in a study of OX40 agonist ivuxolimab in advanced cancers. The assay was immunoSEQ multiplex PCR, and TCRdb's table has in-frame clones only and misses some. The table shows 76,000 or so clones, with 93% occurring only once. The sequencing here drew on CD4+ or CD8+ T cells sorted from blood, taken in a trial of the OX40 agonist ivuxolimab. These receptors were taken from an adult with an advanced solid tumor such as melanoma, head and neck, liver or kidney cancer.

V and J are TRBV11-2 and TRBJ1-1; no firm D call. V gave up 0 bases and J gave up 1 base, with 12 bases separating them. The CDR3 covers 16 residues. Germline V CDR1 and CDR2: SGHAT, FQNNGV. The CDR3 region has the DNA TGTGCCAGCAGCTTAGAGGGCACCGGGTCGAACACTGAAGCTTTCTTT. This encodes CASSLEGTGSNTEAFF.

The rearrangement uses TRBV5-6 and TRBJ2-7; weak D call: TRBD2 (5 bases). The CDR3 spans 12 residues. Per the germline V gene, CDR1 is SGHDT and CDR2 is YYEEEE. Trimming left V 4 bases short and J 3 bases short, with 8 bases between. In nucleotides, the CDR3 is TGTGCCAGCAGCGCCGGAGGCTACGAGCAGTACTTC. It is translated as CASSAGGYEQYF. Full variable domain (outside the CDR3, taken from reference TRBV5-6 and TRBJ2-7): DAGVTQSPTHLIKTRGQQVTLRCSPKSGHDTVSWYQQALGQGPQFIFQYYEEEERQRGNFPDRFSGHQFPNYSSELNVNALLLGDSALYLCASSAGGYEQYFGPGTRLTVT.

This chain joins TRBV2 and TRBJ1-5; TRBD1 matches 7 bases. Germline V lookup: CDR1 SNHLY, CDR2 FYNNEI. J lost 3 bases, V lost 5 bases, and 7 bases had no gene match. This CDR3 has 15 residues. CDR3 coding DNA: TGTGCCAGCAGTCGGGACAGCCTAAACAATCAGCCCCAGCATTTT. Translating gives CASSRDSLNNQPQHF.